Here is one TCR beta chain with its context. The data stem from a study of CD8 T cells in Susac syndrome. At the level of the study: Blood was drawn from Susac syndrome patients while they were therapy-naive, on corticosteroids, or on intravenous immunoglobulin alone.

The authors carried out high-throughput sequencing of TCR beta. They applied it to CD8+ and CD4+ T cells obtained from blood. Patients with Susac syndrome met diagnostic criteria defined recently for definite or probable disease. The CDR3 sequence is 12 residues long. The ends were cut back, 6 bases at V and 4 bases at J, with 13 bases in the middle. CDR1 and CDR2 (germline): DFQATT, SNEGSKA (reference sequence). Random hexamers primed reverse transcription of about 0.45 to 1 ug RNA. With immunoSEQ multiplex PCR, TCR beta CDR3 was amplified across 54 Vbeta and 13 Jbeta. From the immunoSEQ multiplex PCR reads, TCRdb called clonotypes with MiXCR, one entry per CDR3 protein. The table shows 130,000 or so distinct CDR3 sequences, with 95% to 96% occurring only once.

The specimen was CD4+ T cells from PBMCs. The chain carries TRBV20-1 and TRBJ2-7; no reliable D call. This receptor was obtained from a human donor with Susac syndrome. CDR3 protein: CSAARLGYEQYF. The CDR3 region has the DNA TGCAGTGCGGCCAGATTGGGGTACGAGCAGTACTTC.